This passage covers 26 T cell receptor beta chains from one sample sequenced in a study of T cell repertoires in cytomegalovirus infection. In TCRdb, the reads were re-called with MiXCR into one record per CDR3 protein. The table has fewer than 550,000 distinct CDR3 sequences, 30% to 40% seen once; the top ten hold roughly an eighth. The sample was PBMCs. Every receptor here comes from a human donor in good health (CMV status not recorded). Some clones in this sample may be carry-over from other donors' samples.

At least ten counts were recorded for this clonotype. The rearrangement links TRBV11-2 to TRBJ2-1; D unresolved. The CDR3 totals 14 residues. Germline loops: CDR1 SGHAT, CDR2 FQNNGV. The V end lost 1 base, the J end lost 5 bases, and 9 bases lay between the germline ends. For the CDR3, the DNA is TGTGCCAGCAGCTTAGTTTCGGGTAACAATGAGCAGTTCTTC. Translating it yields CASSLVSGNNEQFF.

This clonotype was seen a handful of times. The V call is TRBV24-1, the J call TRBJ1-2; a possible D gene is TRBD1 (5 bases). Germline-derived CDR1 and CDR2 are KGHDR and SFDVKD. V lost 6 bases and J 4 bases, leaving 17 bases between the germline ends. The CDR3 spans 15 residues. CDR3 region: CATSTSRGSPYGYTF. The CDR3 DNA reads TGTGCCACCAGTACCTCTAGGGGCTCCCCCTATGGCTACACCTTC.

This clonotype was found many times. The V and J genes are TRBV7-8 and TRBJ2-5; D possibly corresponds to TRBD1 (5 bases). CDR3 size: 15 residues. Between the trimmed V and J ends, which lost 0 bases and 1 base, there was a span of 9 bases. In germline, CDR1 is SGHVS, CDR2 FQNEAQ. Here the CDR3 DNA reads TGTGCCAGCAGCTTAGCGGGGCAGCCCCAAGAGACCCAGTACTTC. Translated: CASSLAGQPQETQYF.

In this sample, this clonotype turned up a few times. The J gene is TRBJ2-3, the V gene TRBV4-1, with unresolved D. The V gene's germline CDR1 is MGHRA and CDR2 YSYEKL. The CDR3 consists of 14 residues. Trimming removed 0 bases from V and 1 base from J, with 5 bases in between. The CDR3, as DNA: TGCGCCAGCAGCCAAGATATCCGCACAGATACGCAGTATTTT. Its protein is CASSQDIRTDTQYF.

This clonotype has just a few counts. CDR3 protein: CASRLHLKARTDTQYF. In DNA form, the CDR3 reads TGTGCCAGCAGACTACATCTTAAAGCACGCACAGATACGCAGTATTTT. The V and J genes are TRBV6-5 and TRBJ2-3; no definite D call. This CDR3 is built from 16 residues. V was cut by 6 bases and J by 1 base, with 17 bases left in between. Germline V gives CDR1 MNHEY, CDR2 SVGAGI.

The V call is TRBV4-3, the J call TRBJ1-2, with D perhaps TRBD1 (5 bases). Trimming removed 0 bases at V and 8 bases at J, with 16 bases between. Germline V gene lookup returns CDR1 LGHNA and CDR2 YSLEER. This CDR3 region has 15 residues. The CDR3 bases are TGCGCCAGCAGCCAAGATCTTCGGGGGGGAGGCGGCTACACCTTC. Its protein product is CASSQDLRGGGGYTF.

This clonotype came up a few times. The chain links TRBV19 to TRBJ2-7; no reliable D call. Trimming took 5 bases from V and 4 from J, leaving 9 bases between them. This CDR3 is 12 amino acids long. Germline CDR1 LNHDA, CDR2 SQIVND (reference sequence). CDR3 in DNA: TGTGCCAGTAGTCAAAACATGTACGAGCAGTACTTC. Amino acid sequence: CASSQNMYEQYF.

In its sample, this clonotype was seen many times. V is TRBV19 and J is TRBJ1-5; D is ambiguous. The germline CDR1 and CDR2 sequences are LNHDA and SQIVND (reference sequence). V lost 2 bases and J lost 0, with 8 bases in between. This CDR3 contains 15 residues. CDR3 in amino acids: CASSISGNSNQPQHF. CDR3 nucleotide sequence: TGTGCCAGTAGTATAAGCGGAAATAGCAATCAGCCCCAGCATTTT.

This clonotype was seen a few times. The chain carries TRBV20-1 and TRBJ1-2; D gene ambiguous. V gave up 6 bases and J gave up 6 bases, with 11 bases separating them. The germline V gene has CDR1 DFQATT and CDR2 SNEGSKA (reference sequence). CDR3 size: 11 residues. CDR3 DNA sequence: TGCAGTGCCGCCCGGGGAGATGGCTACACCTTC. This sequence encodes CSAARGDGYTF.

V usage is TRBV20-1 and J usage is TRBJ2-1; 8 bases are a match to TRBD2. This CDR3 is built from 15 residues. V lost 0 bases to trimming and J lost 14 bases; unmatched junction nucleotides: 15. In germline, CDR1 is DFQATT, CDR2 SNEGSKA (reference sequence). CDR3 DNA: TGCAGTGCTAGAGATCGGGTTTTAGCGGGGTCCTCGAAGTTCTTC. Translated: CSARDRVLAGSSKFF.

The chain couples TRBV19 to TRBJ2-2, with TRBD1 matching 11 bases. Germline CDR1 and CDR2: LNHDA and SQIVND (reference sequence). CDR3 length: 16 amino acids. After removal of 6 bases from V and 0 bases from J, the junction contained 3 bases not matched to a gene. CDR3 sequence (DNA): TGTGCCAGTAGGGGGGGACAGGGGGCGAACACCGGGGAGCTGTTTTTT. It yields the protein CASRGGQGANTGELFF.

With regard to this clonotype: The junction shows a germline mismatch at one end, possibly a read error. J is TRBJ2-1 and V is TRBV12-3 or TRBV12-4; tentatively, D is TRBD1 (5 bases). The CDR3 contains 17 residues. CDR3 loop: CASSLAMSAGLYNEEFF. The CDR3 nucleotides are TGTGCCAGCAGTTTAGCGATGTCAGCAGGGCTATACAATGAGGAGTTCTTC.

This clonotype was seen just once. It is likely a read error, because the conserved phenylalanine at the end of the CDR3 is missing. V is TRBV28 and J is TRBJ2-3; 7 bases map to TRBD1. Losses at the gene ends were 11 bases for V and 3 bases for J; bases not matched to a gene: 20. From germline, CDR1 is MDHEN and CDR2 SYDVKM. The CDR3 length is 17 residues. The CDR3 nucleotides read TGTGCCCGCCACCTCCTTCGGGACAGAGTTAGGACAGATACGCAGTATTTG. It yields the protein CARHLLRDRVRTDTQYL.

The V gene is TRBV28, the J gene TRBJ1-4; 9 bases are shared with TRBD1. Per the germline V gene, CDR1 is MDHEN and CDR2 is SYDVKM. The J segment lost 5 bases and the V segment lost 5 bases, leaving 3 bases of the junction unmatched. The CDR3 extends over 14 amino acids. The DNA of the CDR3 is TGTGCCAGCAGTACGACAGGGGGGAATGAAAAACTGTTTTTT. Amino acid sequence: CASSTTGGNEKLFF.

This clonotype was recorded at least ten times. The chain employs TRBV7-6 and TRBJ1-2; the D gene is possibly TRBD1 (6 bases). This CDR3 spans 15 amino acids. Trimming left V 5 bases short and J 4 bases short, with 17 bases between. Per germline, CDR1 SGHVS and CDR2 FNYEAQ. CDR3 in amino acids: CASSPEGGTFYGYTF. For the CDR3, the DNA is TGTGCCAGCAGCCCGGAAGGGGGGACTTTCTATGGCTACACCTTC.

The chain recombines TRBV19 with TRBJ1-5; tentative D call: TRBD1 (5 bases). V was pared by 4 bases and J by 5 bases, with 18 bases between. From germline, CDR1 is LNHDA and CDR2 SQIVND (reference sequence). This CDR3 region has 16 residues. The CDR3 DNA is TGTGCCAGTAGTACAGTACGGTCAGGGATGTATCAGCCCCAGCATTTT. It encodes CASSTVRSGMYQPQHF.

The chain employs TRBV6-5 and TRBJ2-7; 9 bases are shared with TRBD1. CDR1 is MNHEY and CDR2 is SVGAGI in the germline V gene. This CDR3 contains 12 residues. V was pared by 6 bases and J by 8 bases, with 5 bases of the junction left unmatched. The CDR3 region is CASSNGQGKQYF. CDR3 DNA: TGTGCCAGCAGCAACGGACAGGGGAAGCAGTACTTC.

This clonotype was counted only a few times. The chain links TRBV10-3 to TRBJ1-1, with 10 bases matching TRBD1. Germline loops: CDR1 ENHRY, CDR2 SYGVKD. The ends lost 7 bases at V and 4 bases at J; junction bases unmatched: 36. The CDR3 length is 24 residues. CDR3 region: CAIIFLLDRGDFRQRFPPSTEAFF. CDR3 DNA: TGTGCCATCATCTTCCTGTTGGACAGGGGGGATTTTAGACAGCGCTTCCCTCCTAGCACTGAAGCTTTCTTT.

This clonotype was detected a few times. J is TRBJ1-1 and V is TRBV4-3, with TRBD1 as a possible D gene (6 bases). Trimming shortened V by 0 bases and J by 7 bases, and 15 bases separated the two germline ends. The CDR3 runs to 15 residues. Germline CDR1 is LGHNA and CDR2 is YSLEER. CDR3 amino acids: CASSQDPGAYGEAFF. The CDR3 DNA follows: TGCGCCAGCAGCCAAGATCCGGGGGCGTACGGTGAAGCTTTCTTT.

This clonotype was detected many times. The chain combines TRBV7-6 with TRBJ2-7; the D call may be TRBD1 or TRBD2 (5 bases each). The germline V gene has CDR1 SGHVS and CDR2 FNYEAQ. CDR3 length equals 16 residues. V was clipped by 5 bases and J by 2 bases, with 19 bases between them. CDR3: CASSPTLGGVTYEQYF. The CDR3 DNA follows: TGTGCCAGCAGCCCGACCCTTGGGGGAGTAACCTACGAGCAGTACTTC.

The table lists this clonotype with a few counts. This chain links TRBV27 with TRBJ2-1, with D maybe TRBD2 (5 bases). This CDR3 region has 13 residues. Germline V gene sequence: CDR1 MNHEY, CDR2 SMNVEV (reference sequence). Trimming shortened V by 3 bases and J by 8 bases, and 11 bases separated the two germline ends. DNA of the CDR3: TGTGCCAGCAGTTTTCGAGGGCTTGATGAGCAGTTCTTC. Translated, it gives CASSFRGLDEQFF.

This chain uses TRBV20-1 with TRBJ1-3, with TRBD1 identical over 10 bases. Unmatched junction bases numbered 9, after V lost 6 bases and J lost 4 bases. This CDR3 contains 15 residues. Germline V gene sequence: CDR1 DFQATT, CDR2 SNEGSKA (reference sequence). CDR3 sequence: CSARQGASGGNTIYF. In DNA form, the CDR3 reads TGCAGTGCCAGACAGGGGGCCTCGGGGGGAAACACCATATATTTT.

The chain carries TRBV18 and TRBJ1-4; possibly TRBD1 for D (5 bases). The CDR3 loop spans 15 amino acids. Germline lookup yields CDR1 KGHSH and CDR2 LQKENI. V gave up 5 bases and J gave up 6 bases, with 16 bases separating them. CDR3 in amino acids: CASSGTGTRDEKLFF. The CDR3 DNA is TGTGCCAGCTCAGGGACCGGCACGCGCGATGAAAAACTGTTTTTT. The full variable domain, rest sourced from reference TRBV18 and TRBJ1-4, is NAGVMQNPRHLVRRRGQEARLRCSPMKGHSHVYWYRQLPEEGLKFMVYLQKENIIDESGMPKERFSAEFPKEGPSILRIQQVVRGDSAAYFCASSGTGTRDEKLFFGSGTQLSVL.

The chain couples TRBV2 to TRBJ2-2; D call uncertain. There are 15 residues in the CDR3. The V end was cut by 1 base, the J end by 7 bases, with 13 bases between. CDR1 and CDR2 from the germline V gene are SNHLY and FYNNEI. In nucleotides, the CDR3 is TGTGCCAGCAGTGAAGGGGCCGGCTTCATCGGGGAGCTGTTTTTT. It codes for CASSEGAGFIGELFF.

This rearrangement joins TRBV5-6 to TRBJ1-1, with D possibly matching TRBD1 (5 bases). V gave up 5 bases and J gave up 1 base, with 15 bases separating them. The CDR3 runs to 15 residues. The V gene's germline CDR1 is SGHDT and CDR2 YYEEEE. CDR3 region: CASSWGGRPNTEAFF. CDR3 nucleotide sequence: TGTGCCAGCAGTTGGGGGGGTCGACCGAACACTGAAGCTTTCTTT.

This clonotype showed up just a few times. The chain uses TRBV7-9 and TRBJ1-4; D is uncertain. V was cut by 3 bases and J by 2 bases, with 7 bases left in between. The V gene's germline CDR1 is SEHNR and CDR2 FQNEAQ (reference sequence). CDR3 length equals 14 residues. CDR3 residues: CASSFVGTNEKLFF. DNA of the CDR3: TGTGCCAGCAGCTTTGTCGGGACTAATGAAAAACTGTTTTTT.